The 13 T cell receptor beta chains given below trace back to one sample, sequenced in a study of blood T cell repertoires in COVID-19 (dated by TCRdb to the early 2020s). Library generation was performed with the immunoSEQ multiplex PCR assay. TCRdb took this table from immuneACCESS and kept in-frame rearrangements with V and J called. Such tables lack part of the clones; where checked against another copy, unresolved V genes explain under half of the gap, and the rest is unexplained. This sample holds around 330,000 clones; 80% to 90% were observed only once. Of the sample, approximately 9% falls within the top ten clones. Sequencing was performed on PBMCs or T cells enriched from blood (not recorded which). All receptors come from a woman aged 18-29 years who had recovered from COVID-19.

The chain links TRBV28 to TRBJ2-5; 10 bases match TRBD1. This CDR3 is 18 amino acids long. CDR1 is MDHEN, CDR2 SYDVKM, per germline. Germline trimming cut 8 bases from V and 2 bases from J; bases unmatched to any gene: 17. The CDR3 sequence: CASGGRGGTGEVQETQYF. For the CDR3, the DNA is TGTGCCAGCGGGGGTCGAGGTGGGACAGGGGAAGTTCAAGAGACCCAGTACTTC.

The V gene is TRBV5-1, the J gene TRBJ1-1; D is perhaps TRBD1 (6 bases). V was clipped by 4 bases and J by 4 bases, with 14 bases between them. CDR1 is SGHRS, CDR2 YFSETQ, per germline. The CDR3 runs to 14 residues. The DNA for the CDR3 is TGCGCCAGCAGCGTCACAGGGCTTGTCACTGAAGCTTTCTTT. It yields the protein CASSVTGLVTEAFF.

The chain employs TRBV28 and TRBJ1-1; the D gene is possibly TRBD1 (6 bases). V was cut by 6 bases and J by 1 base, with 9 bases left in between. This CDR3 is 13 amino acids long. CDR1 and CDR2 (germline): MDHEN, SYDVKM. DNA for the CDR3: TGTGCCAGCAGATCAGGGGAGAACACTGAAGCTTTCTTT. The encoded protein is CASRSGENTEAFF.

This chain uses TRBV7-9 with TRBJ1-1, with D possibly TRBD1 on 5 matching bases. V dropped 9 bases and J dropped 3 bases, with 14 bases sitting between them. The CDR3 contains 13 residues. The germline gives CDR1 SEHNR, CDR2 FQNEAQ (reference sequence). The CDR3 protein is CASHYAGDTEAFF. The CDR3 nucleotides are TGTGCCAGTCATTATGCGGGGGACACTGAAGCTTTCTTT.

This chain joins TRBV9 and TRBJ1-3; D is ambiguous. Between the trimmed V and J ends, which lost 4 bases and 4 bases, there was a span of 6 bases. Germline loops: CDR1 SGDLS, CDR2 YYNGEE. The CDR3 length is 12 residues. CDR3 loop: CASSPQGNTIYF. The CDR3, as DNA: TGTGCCAGCAGCCCACAGGGAAACACCATATATTTT.

V gene TRBV7-8 combines with J gene TRBJ2-7; TRBD1 might be the D (6 bases). This CDR3 has 15 residues. Per the germline V gene, CDR1 is SGHVS and CDR2 is FQNEAQ. V lost 2 bases and J lost 0, with 11 bases in between. Here the CDR3 DNA reads TGTGCCAGCAGCTTAATCGGACAGAGCTCCTACGAGCAGTACTTC. Protein product: CASSLIGQSSYEQYF.

The V gene is TRBV5-1, the J gene TRBJ1-1; TRBD1 agrees at 7 bases. CDR3 length equals 18 residues. The V and J ends lost 3 bases and 2 bases, in that order; junction bases with no gene match: 16. The germline gives CDR1 SGHRS, CDR2 YFSETQ. The CDR3 DNA is TGCGCCAGCAGCTCAATTCCTCGAATCGACAGGGCAAACACTGAAGCTTTCTTT. This encodes CASSSIPRIDRANTEAFF.

The chain recombines TRBV6-4 with TRBJ2-3; TRBD2 matches at 9 bases. Germline V gene lookup returns CDR1 MRHNA and CDR2 SNTAGT. CDR3 length equals 16 residues. V shed 0 bases and J 5 bases; nucleotides not matched to a gene: 6. In nucleotides, the CDR3 is TGTGCCAGCAGTGACTCCTCAGCGGGAGGAGGAGATACGCAGTATTTT. Protein product: CASSDSSAGGGDTQYF.

This chain connects TRBV2 to TRBJ2-5; no definite D call. The germline V gene encodes CDR1 SNHLY and CDR2 FYNNEI. The V end was cut by 1 base, the J end by 5 bases, with 5 bases between. The CDR3 extends over 12 amino acids. The CDR3 reads CASSEVPETQYF. The CDR3 DNA reads as TGTGCCAGCAGTGAAGTTCCGGAGACCCAGTACTTC.

This rearrangement joins TRBV3-1 (or the pseudogene TRBV3-2) to TRBJ1-5; D is uncertain. Germline values: CDR1 LGHDT, CDR2 YNNKEL (reference sequence). This CDR3 is built from 18 residues. V was pared by 0 bases and J by 3 bases, with 18 bases between. Here the CDR3 reads CASSQDFSREKNNQPQHF. The CDR3 DNA is TGTGCCAGCAGCCAAGATTTTTCCCGGGAAAAAAACAATCAGCCCCAGCATTTT.

The chain employs TRBV9 and TRBJ2-5; 9 positions agree with TRBD2. CDR1 and CDR2 (germline): SGDLS, YYNGEE. Trimming at V came to 3 bases and at J to 7 bases, leaving 7 bases not matched to a gene. The CDR3 sequence is 14 residues long. CDR3 loop: CASSAAGGPGTQYF. DNA for the CDR3: TGTGCCAGCAGCGCGGCGGGGGGGCCAGGGACCCAGTACTTC.

J is TRBJ2-7 and V is TRBV18, with 7 bases lining up with TRBD1. This CDR3 is built from 17 residues. In germline, CDR1 is KGHSH, CDR2 LQKENI. J was trimmed by 2 bases and V by 2 bases; bases with no gene match: 12. The DNA for the CDR3 is TGTGCCAGCTCACCAAGGGCCCCACAGGGGACCACCTACGAGCAGTACTTC. Translation gives CASSPRAPQGTTYEQYF.

This clone was detected only once. The chain uses TRBV4-2 and TRBJ1-4, with a possible D match to TRBD1 (6 bases). Germline CDR1 LGHNA, CDR2 YNFKEQ. Trimming removed 0 bases from V and 7 bases from J, with 15 bases in between. The CDR3 has 16 amino acids. The CDR3 region is CASSQDGYRVGEKLFF. The CDR3 bases are TGTGCCAGCAGCCAAGATGGATACAGGGTCGGTGAAAAACTGTTTTTT.